This T cell receptor beta chain came from a study of T cell responses to AZD1222 COVID-19 vaccine. At the level of the study: Combined were second doses at about 4 or about 12 weeks.

Overall study findings and caveats: White British people made up most donors, females outnumbered males, and clonal diversity was possibly underestimated. The span of vaccine-associated CD4 TCRs extended across spike, with dominance at 160-218 and 743-854. Sampling that yielded the repertoires occurred only after the peak T cell response.

As concerns this clone: The antigen is not known. Relative to the germline gene, one junction end is altered; a read error may explain this.

This CDR3 region has 13 residues. Germline V lookup: CDR1 SGHNT, CDR2 YENEEA. Using immunoSEQ multiplex PCR, the repertoire was profiled, and TCRdb retains in-frame clones only, with some absent. The sample includes tens of thousands of clones, about 91% of them seen just once. The V gene is TRBV11-3, the J gene TRBJ2-1; TRBD2 aligns across 8 bases. The sequence was collected from an adult in good health. Here the sequenced sample was peripheral blood, taken on day 0 of AZD1222 vaccination. The DNA of the CDR3 is TGTGCCAGCAGCATTACTAGCGGCAGTGACGTAGTCTTC. Protein product: CASSITSGSDVVF.